A selection of T cell receptor beta chains follows, all from one sample in a study of blood T cell repertoires in COVID-19. Method: immunoSEQ multiplex PCR; TCRdb's copy keeps in-frame clones and lacks some. This table holds roughly 200,000 clones, roughly 90% found once. The sequenced sample was PBMCs or T cells enriched from blood (not recorded which). These receptors were obtained from a woman aged 50 to 65 in a cohort exposed to, infected with or recovered from COVID-19 (not recorded which). CDR3s include the opening cysteine and the closing phenylalanine or tryptophan. A D gene is named only where the DNA matches it firmly. A row's size may be missing; if present it is once, few, many or a size class.

j_call cdr3_length d_call clone_size v_call cdr3_aa cdr3_nt
TRBJ2-4 16 TRBD1 NA TRBV27 CASIWTGDRAKNIQYF TGTGCCAGCATCTGGACAGGGGATAGGGCCAAAAACATTCAGTACTTC
TRBJ1-2 17 TRBD1 NA TRBV5-1 CASSSRIPNTGAYGYTF TGCGCCAGCAGCTCCCGGATTCCTAATACAGGGGCTTATGGCTACACCTTC
TRBJ1-6 18 TRBD1 NA TRBV2 CASRGDRGIILPNSPLHF TGTGCCAGCAGGGGGGACAGGGGGATTATTTTACCAAACTCACCCCTCCACTTT
TRBJ1-4 14 TRBD1 NA TRBV6-5 CASSTGQGGEKLFF TGTGCCAGCAGCACAGGACAGGGAGGTGAAAAACTGTTTTTT
TRBJ1-1 14 NA NA TRBV10-3 CAISEGASNTEAFF TGTGCCATCAGTGAGGGGGCCTCGAACACTGAAGCTTTCTTT
TRBJ1-6 11 NA NA TRBV10-2 CASTQDSPLHF TGCGCCAGCACTCAGGATTCACCCCTCCACTTT
TRBJ1-2 14 NA NA TRBV28 CASSLLAAAYGYTF TGTGCCAGCAGTTTATTGGCAGCGGCTTATGGCTACACCTTC
TRBJ2-5 16 TRBD2 NA TRBV14 CASSLQSSGEQETQYF TGTGCCAGCAGCCTCCAGTCTAGCGGGGAACAAGAGACCCAGTACTTC
TRBJ1-1 16 NA NA TRBV4-3 CASSQGQAYMNTEAFF TGCGCCAGCAGCCAAGGGCAGGCCTACATGAACACTGAAGCTTTCTTT
TRBJ1-2 14 TRBD1 few TRBV4-1 CASSQVGQFYGYTF TGCGCCAGCAGCCAAGTGGGACAGTTCTATGGCTACACCTTC
TRBJ2-1 17 NA NA TRBV7-9 CASSPGDGKFSYNEQFF TGTGCCAGCAGCCCAGGGGACGGTAAATTTTCCTACAATGAGCAGTTCTTC
TRBJ1-4 15 TRBD1 NA TRBV5-6 CASSRGQGVGEKLFF TGTGCCAGCAGCCGCGGGCAGGGGGTTGGTGAAAAACTGTTTTTT
TRBJ1-3 16 TRBD1 NA TRBV11-2 CASSSARGTAGNTIYF TGTGCCAGCAGTTCCGCCAGAGGGACAGCTGGAAACACCATATATTTT
TRBJ2-5 17 TRBD1 NA TRBV11-2 CASSLVAPGQGQETQYF TGTGCCAGCAGCTTAGTCGCCCCGGGACAGGGACAAGAGACCCAGTACTTC
TRBJ2-1 15 NA NA TRBV5-5 CASSSTATPYNEQFF TGTGCCAGCAGCTCGACCGCGACACCCTACAATGAGCAGTTCTTC
TRBJ1-5 17 TRBD1 NA TRBV28 CASSLRYKTGMTQPQHF TGTGCCAGCAGTTTACGTTATAAGACAGGGATGACTCAGCCCCAGCATTTT
TRBJ2-3 15 TRBD2 NA TRBV7-2 CASSLAGAGADTQYF TGTGCCAGCAGCTTAGCGGGAGCGGGGGCCGATACGCAGTATTTT
TRBJ2-2 17 NA NA TRBV28 CASSLRLSRGYTGELFF TGTGCCAGCAGTTTAAGATTAAGTAGAGGGTACACCGGGGAGCTGTTTTTT
TRBJ2-1 15 NA NA TRBV6-5 CASSSRDISYNEQFF TGTGCCAGCAGTTCCCGGGACATTTCCTACAATGAGCAGTTCTTC
TRBJ1-4 13 NA few TRBV27 CASKTNTNEKLFF TGTGCCAGCAAGACAAACACTAATGAAAAACTGTTTTTT
TRBJ1-1 17 TRBD1 NA TRBV4-1 CASSHRDSGGRNTEAFF TGCGCCAGCAGCCACCGAGACTCAGGGGGCCGGAACACTGAAGCTTTCTTT
TRBJ1-6 17 NA once TRBV4-1 CASSQDRGQPYNSPLHF TGCGCCAGCAGCCAAGATCGCGGACAGCCCTATAATTCACCCCTCCACTTT
TRBJ1-1 15 NA NA TRBV7-9 CASSTWTARPPEAFF TGTGCCAGCAGCACCTGGACAGCCAGGCCGCCTGAAGCTTTCTTT
TRBJ1-4 13 TRBD1 NA TRBV5-1 CASRDRVDEKLFF TGCGCCAGCCGGGACAGGGTCGACGAAAAACTGTTTTTT
TRBJ1-6 16 NA NA TRBV4-1 CASSQGSEGSVSPLHF TGCGCCAGCAGCCAAGGGTCAGAGGGCTCGGTATCACCCCTCCACTTT
TRBJ1-3 14 NA NA TRBV19 CASSIFGSRNTIYF TGTGCCAGTAGTATCTTCGGGTCGCGGAACACCATATATTTT
TRBJ2-5 14 NA NA TRBV5-6 CASSFGTLQETQYF TGTGCCAGCAGCTTCGGGACTCTCCAAGAGACCCAGTACTTC
TRBJ2-3 17 TRBD1 NA TRBV9 CASSATDRGGGTDTQYF TGTGCCAGCAGCGCTACGGACAGGGGGGGTGGCACAGATACGCAGTATTTT
TRBJ1-2 16 TRBD1 once TRBV7-9 CASRALRQGINYGYTF TGTGCCAGCAGGGCCCTCCGACAGGGAATAAACTATGGCTACACCTTC
TRBJ2-3 15 NA NA TRBV12-5 CASGTGRQGTDTQYF TGTGCTAGCGGAACAGGACGTCAGGGGACAGATACGCAGTATTTT
TRBJ1-6 15 NA NA TRBV7-9 CASSNRVSGNSPLHF TGTGCCAGCAGCAACAGGGTTTCGGGGAATTCACCCCTCCACTTT
TRBJ1-2 15 TRBD1 NA TRBV5-8 CASSSDRGRYYGYTF TGTGCCAGCAGCTCAGACAGGGGGCGGTACTATGGCTACACCTTC
TRBJ1-5 15 NA once TRBV19 CASSLTRQDNQPQHF TGTGCCAGTAGCCTCACGAGACAAGACAATCAGCCCCAGCATTTT
TRBJ1-4 15 NA NA TRBV6-1 CASSDAVDSNEKLFF TGTGCCAGCAGTGATGCGGTCGACTCTAATGAAAAACTGTTTTTT
TRBJ2-7 13 NA NA TRBV12-3/TRBV12-4 CASRRDSNYEQYF TGTGCCAGCAGACGGGACTCTAACTACGAGCAGTACTTC
TRBJ1-2 13 NA NA TRBV7-9 CASSPSPDYGYTF TGTGCCAGCAGCCCCTCCCCCGACTATGGCTACACCTTC
TRBJ1-4 14 TRBD1 NA TRBV29-1 CSVVGQGANEKLFF TGCAGCGTTGTGGGACAGGGGGCTAATGAAAAACTGTTTTTT
TRBJ2-3 13 NA NA TRBV7-3 CASSLMSTDTQYF TGTGCCAGCAGCTTAATGTCGACAGATACGCAGTATTTT
TRBJ1-1 15 TRBD1 NA TRBV9 CASSPRQGVKGEAFF TGTGCCAGCAGCCCTCGACAGGGGGTGAAAGGTGAAGCTTTCTTT
TRBJ2-7 11 NA once TRBV18 CASSPPVEQYF TGTGCCAGCTCACCCCCCGTAGAGCAGTACTTC